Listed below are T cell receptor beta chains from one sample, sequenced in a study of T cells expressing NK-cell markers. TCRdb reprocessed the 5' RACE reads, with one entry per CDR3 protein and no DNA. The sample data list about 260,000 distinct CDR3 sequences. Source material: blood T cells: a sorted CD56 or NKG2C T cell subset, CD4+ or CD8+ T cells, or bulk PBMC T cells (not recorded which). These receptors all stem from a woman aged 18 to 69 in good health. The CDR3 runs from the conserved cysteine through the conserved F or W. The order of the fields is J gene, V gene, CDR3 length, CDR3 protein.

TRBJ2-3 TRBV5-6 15 CASSHRTGRTDTQYF
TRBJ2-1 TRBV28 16 CASSLPQTSARNEQFF
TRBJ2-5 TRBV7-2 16 CASSLGLAGSGETQYF
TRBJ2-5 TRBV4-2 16 CASSQERTLYQETQYF
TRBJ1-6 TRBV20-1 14 CSARVGNTFSALHF
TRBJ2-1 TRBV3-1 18 CASSQVETSGRAPNEQFF
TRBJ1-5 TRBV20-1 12 CSPGEGGQPQHF
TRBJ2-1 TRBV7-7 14 CASSFRVSSHEQFF
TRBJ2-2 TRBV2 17 CASSEGGLAGITGELFF
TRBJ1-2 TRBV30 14 CAWSAGQGNYGYTF
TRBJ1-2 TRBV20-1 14 CSARSPGHDYGYTF
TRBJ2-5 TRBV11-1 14 CASSFLGGTETQYF
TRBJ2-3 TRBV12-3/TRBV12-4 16 CASSLRQPLITDTQYF
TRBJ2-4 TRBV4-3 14 CASSQGLAGGIQYF
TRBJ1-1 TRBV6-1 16 CASSEGVRGANTEAFF
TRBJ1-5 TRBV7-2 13 CASSPDGLEPQHF
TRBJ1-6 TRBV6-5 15 CASRYDSNGNSPLHF
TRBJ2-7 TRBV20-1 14 CSARASNRGGEQYF
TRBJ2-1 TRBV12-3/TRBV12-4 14 CASRGQLEHNEQFF
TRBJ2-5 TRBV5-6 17 CASSFLSGQTSQETQYF
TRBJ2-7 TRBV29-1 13 CSGASGRGYEQYF
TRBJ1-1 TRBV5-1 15 CASSPFWGQDTEAFF
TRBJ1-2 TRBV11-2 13 CASSLEGPGGYTF
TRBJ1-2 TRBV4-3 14 CASSQGTYNYGYTF
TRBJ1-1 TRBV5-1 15 CASSLPQDMNTEAFF
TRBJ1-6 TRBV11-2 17 CASSSLTGSSYNSPLHF
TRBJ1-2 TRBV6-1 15 CASLEGTGSHYGYTF
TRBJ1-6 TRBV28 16 CASSLPHGQENSPLHF
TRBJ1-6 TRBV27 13 CASRRTDESPLHF
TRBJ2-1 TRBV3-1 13 CASSQDIGNEQFF